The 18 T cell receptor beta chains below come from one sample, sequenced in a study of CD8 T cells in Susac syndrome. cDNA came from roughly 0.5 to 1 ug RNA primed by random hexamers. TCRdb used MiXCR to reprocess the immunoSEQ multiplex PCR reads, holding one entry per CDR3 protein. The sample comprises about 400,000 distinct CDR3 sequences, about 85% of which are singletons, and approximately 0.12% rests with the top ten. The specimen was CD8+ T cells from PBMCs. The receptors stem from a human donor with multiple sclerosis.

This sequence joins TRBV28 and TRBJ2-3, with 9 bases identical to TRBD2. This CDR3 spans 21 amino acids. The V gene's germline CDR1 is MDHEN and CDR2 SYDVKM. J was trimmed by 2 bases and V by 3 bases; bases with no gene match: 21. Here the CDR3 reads CASSFLLAGTLLDSITDTQYF. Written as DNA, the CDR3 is TGTGCCAGCAGTTTTCTCCTAGCGGGGACGCTTCTTGATTCCATCACAGATACGCAGTATTTT.

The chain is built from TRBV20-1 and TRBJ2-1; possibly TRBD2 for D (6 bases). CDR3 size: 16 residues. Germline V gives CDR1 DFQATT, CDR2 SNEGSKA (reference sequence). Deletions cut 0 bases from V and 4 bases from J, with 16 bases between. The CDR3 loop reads CSARDGREEAYNEQFF. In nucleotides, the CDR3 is TGCAGTGCTAGAGACGGAAGGGAGGAGGCATACAATGAGCAGTTCTTC.

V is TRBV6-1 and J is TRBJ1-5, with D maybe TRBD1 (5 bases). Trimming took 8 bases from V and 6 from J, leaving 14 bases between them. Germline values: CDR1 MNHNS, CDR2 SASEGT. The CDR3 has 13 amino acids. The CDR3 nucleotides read TGTGCCAGCGGGGTAGGGGACGTTCAGCCCCAGCATTTT. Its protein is CASGVGDVQPQHF.

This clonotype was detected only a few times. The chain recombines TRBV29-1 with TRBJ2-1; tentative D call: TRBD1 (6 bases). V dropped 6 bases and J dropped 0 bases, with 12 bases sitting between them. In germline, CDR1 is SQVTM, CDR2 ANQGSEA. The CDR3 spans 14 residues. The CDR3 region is CSVDTGSSYNEQFF. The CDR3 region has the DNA TGCAGCGTGGATACAGGGAGCTCCTACAATGAGCAGTTCTTC.

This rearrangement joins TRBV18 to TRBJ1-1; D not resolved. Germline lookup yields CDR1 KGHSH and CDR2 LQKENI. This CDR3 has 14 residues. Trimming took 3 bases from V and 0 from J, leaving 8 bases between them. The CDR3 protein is CASSPGIMNTEAFF. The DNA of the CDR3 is TGTGCCAGCTCACCGGGAATAATGAACACTGAAGCTTTCTTT.

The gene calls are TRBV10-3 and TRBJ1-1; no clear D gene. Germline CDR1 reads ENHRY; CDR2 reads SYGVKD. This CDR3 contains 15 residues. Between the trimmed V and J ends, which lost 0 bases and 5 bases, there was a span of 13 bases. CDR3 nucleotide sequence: TGTGCCATCAGTGAGTCAGCACCGGAGGGTACTGAAGCTTTCTTT. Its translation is CAISESAPEGTEAFF.

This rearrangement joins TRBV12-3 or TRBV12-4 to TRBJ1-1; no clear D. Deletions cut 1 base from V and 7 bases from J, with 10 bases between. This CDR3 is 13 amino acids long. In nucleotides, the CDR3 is TGTGCCAGCAGTTTAGGGGGAAGCATTGAAGCTTTCTTT. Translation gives CASSLGGSIEAFF.

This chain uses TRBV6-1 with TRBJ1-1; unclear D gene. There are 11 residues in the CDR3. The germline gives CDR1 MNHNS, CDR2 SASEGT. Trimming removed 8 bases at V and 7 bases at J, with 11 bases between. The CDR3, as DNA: TGTGCCAGCTTTGGGGTTGTTGAAGCTTTCTTT. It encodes CASFGVVEAFF.

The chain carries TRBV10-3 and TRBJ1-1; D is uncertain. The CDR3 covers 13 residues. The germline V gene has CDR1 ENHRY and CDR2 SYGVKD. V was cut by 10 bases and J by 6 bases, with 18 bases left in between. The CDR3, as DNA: TGTGCCACCATGGGTCTCACTGGGGCTGAAGCTTTCTTT. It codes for CATMGLTGAEAFF.

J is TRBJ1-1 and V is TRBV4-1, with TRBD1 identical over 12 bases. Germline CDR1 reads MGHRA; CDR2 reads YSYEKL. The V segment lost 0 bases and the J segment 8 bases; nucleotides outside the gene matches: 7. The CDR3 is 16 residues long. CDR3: CASSQDSGTGGREAFF. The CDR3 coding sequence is TGCGCCAGCAGCCAAGATAGTGGGACAGGGGGCAGAGAAGCTTTCTTT.

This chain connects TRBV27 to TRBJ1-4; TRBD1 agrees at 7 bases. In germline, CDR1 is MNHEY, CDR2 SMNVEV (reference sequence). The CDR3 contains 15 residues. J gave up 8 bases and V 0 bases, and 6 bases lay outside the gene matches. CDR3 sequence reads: CASSLSTRGVEKLFF. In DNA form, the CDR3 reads TGTGCCAGCAGTTTATCAACCAGGGGGGTAGAAAAACTGTTTTTT.

The CDR3 region is CASKEVGELFF. CDR3 nucleotides: TGTGCCAGCAAGGAGGTCGGGGAGCTGTTTTTT. The rearrangement links TRBV6-6 to TRBJ2-2, with D perhaps TRBD2 (5 bases). There are 11 residues in the CDR3. The V end lost 7 bases, the J end lost 7 bases, and 7 bases lay between the germline ends. Germline CDR1 and CDR2: MNHNY and SVGAGI (reference sequence).

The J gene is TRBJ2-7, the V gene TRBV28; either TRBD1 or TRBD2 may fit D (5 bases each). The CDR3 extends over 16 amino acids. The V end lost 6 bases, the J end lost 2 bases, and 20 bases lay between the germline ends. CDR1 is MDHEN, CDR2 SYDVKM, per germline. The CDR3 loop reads CASSPRDQTKTYEQYF. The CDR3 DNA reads TGTGCCAGCAGCCCCCGGGACCAAACAAAAACCTACGAGCAGTACTTC.

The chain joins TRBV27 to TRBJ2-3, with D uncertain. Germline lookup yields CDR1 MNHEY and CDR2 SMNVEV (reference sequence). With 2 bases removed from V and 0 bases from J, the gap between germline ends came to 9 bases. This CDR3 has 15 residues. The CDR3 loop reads CASSLSASSTDTQYF. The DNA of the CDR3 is TGTGCCAGCAGTTTAAGTGCCTCTAGCACAGATACGCAGTATTTT.

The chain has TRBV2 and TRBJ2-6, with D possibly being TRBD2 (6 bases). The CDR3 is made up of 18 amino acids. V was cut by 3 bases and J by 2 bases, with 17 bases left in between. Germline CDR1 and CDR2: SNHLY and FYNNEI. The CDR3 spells CASSDEEGVFAGANVLTF. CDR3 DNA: TGTGCCAGCAGTGATGAGGAGGGCGTTTTTGCTGGGGCCAACGTCCTGACTTTC.

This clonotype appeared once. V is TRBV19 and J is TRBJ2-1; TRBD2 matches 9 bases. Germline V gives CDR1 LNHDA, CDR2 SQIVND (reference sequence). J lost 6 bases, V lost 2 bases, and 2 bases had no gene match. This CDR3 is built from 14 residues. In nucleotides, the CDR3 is TGTGCCAGTAGTATACTAGCGGGAACCAATGAGCAGTTCTTC. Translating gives CASSILAGTNEQFF.

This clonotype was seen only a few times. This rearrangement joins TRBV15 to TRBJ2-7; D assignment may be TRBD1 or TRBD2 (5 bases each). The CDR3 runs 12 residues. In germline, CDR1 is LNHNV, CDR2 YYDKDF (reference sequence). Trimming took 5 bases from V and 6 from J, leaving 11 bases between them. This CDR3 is CATSAVGVEQYF. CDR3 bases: TGTGCCACCAGCGCAGTGGGGGTCGAGCAGTACTTC.

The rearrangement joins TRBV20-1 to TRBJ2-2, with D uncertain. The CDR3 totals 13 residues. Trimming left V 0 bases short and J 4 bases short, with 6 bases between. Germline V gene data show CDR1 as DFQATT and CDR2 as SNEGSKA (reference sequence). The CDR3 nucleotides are TGCAGTGCTAGAGACACTTTCACCGGGGAGCTGTTTTTT. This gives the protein CSARDTFTGELFF.